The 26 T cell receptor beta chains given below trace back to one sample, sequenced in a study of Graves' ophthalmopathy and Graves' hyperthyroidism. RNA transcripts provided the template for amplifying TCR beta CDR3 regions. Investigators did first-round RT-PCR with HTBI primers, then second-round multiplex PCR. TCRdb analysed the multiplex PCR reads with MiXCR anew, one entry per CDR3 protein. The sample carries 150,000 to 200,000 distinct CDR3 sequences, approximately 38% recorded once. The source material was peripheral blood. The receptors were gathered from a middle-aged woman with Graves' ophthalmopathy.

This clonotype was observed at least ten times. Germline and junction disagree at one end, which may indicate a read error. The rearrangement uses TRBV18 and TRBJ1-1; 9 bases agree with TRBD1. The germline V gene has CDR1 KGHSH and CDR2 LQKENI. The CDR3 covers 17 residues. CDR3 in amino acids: CASSPSQGAVSGTEAFF. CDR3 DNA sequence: TGTGCCAGTTCACCATCACAGGGGGCGGTTTCAGGCACTGAAGCTTTCTTT.

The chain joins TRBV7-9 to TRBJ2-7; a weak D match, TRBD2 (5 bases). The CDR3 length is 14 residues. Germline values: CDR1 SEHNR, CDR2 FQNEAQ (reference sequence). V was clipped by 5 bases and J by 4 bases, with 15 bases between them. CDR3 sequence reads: CASSPTGDPYEQYF. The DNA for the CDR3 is TGTGCCAGCAGCCCCACCGGGGATCCGTACGAGCAGTACTTC.

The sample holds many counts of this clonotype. The CDR3 sequence: CASSLGYSSYGYTF. DNA for the CDR3: TGTGCCAGCAGCTTAGGGTATTCATCCTATGGCTACACCTTC. The chain has TRBV11-2 and TRBJ1-2; D ambiguous. Germline V lookup: CDR1 SGHAT, CDR2 FQNNGV. The CDR3 covers 14 residues. V was shortened by 1 base and J by 4 bases, with 10 bases between the two germline ends.

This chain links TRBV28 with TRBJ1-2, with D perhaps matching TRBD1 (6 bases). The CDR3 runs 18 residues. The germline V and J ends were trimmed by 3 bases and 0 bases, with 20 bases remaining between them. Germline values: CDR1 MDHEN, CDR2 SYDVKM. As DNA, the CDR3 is TGTGCCAGCAGTTTCCAAGGCTGGACAGTCCAAGCTAACTATGGCTACACCTTC. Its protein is CASSFQGWTVQANYGYTF.

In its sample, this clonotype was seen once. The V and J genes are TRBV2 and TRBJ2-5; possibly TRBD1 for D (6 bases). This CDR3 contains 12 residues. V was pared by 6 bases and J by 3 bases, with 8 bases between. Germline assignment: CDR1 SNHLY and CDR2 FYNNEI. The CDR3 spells CASRGAEETQYF. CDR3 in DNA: TGTGCCAGCAGGGGGGCGGAAGAGACCCAGTACTTC.

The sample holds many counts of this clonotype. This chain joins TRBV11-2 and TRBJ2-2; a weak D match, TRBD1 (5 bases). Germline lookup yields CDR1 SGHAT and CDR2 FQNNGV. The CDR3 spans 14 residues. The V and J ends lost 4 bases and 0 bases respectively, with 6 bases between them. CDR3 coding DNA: TGTGCCAGCAGCTGGGGCCCGAACACCGGGGAGCTGTTTTTT. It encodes CASSWGPNTGELFF.

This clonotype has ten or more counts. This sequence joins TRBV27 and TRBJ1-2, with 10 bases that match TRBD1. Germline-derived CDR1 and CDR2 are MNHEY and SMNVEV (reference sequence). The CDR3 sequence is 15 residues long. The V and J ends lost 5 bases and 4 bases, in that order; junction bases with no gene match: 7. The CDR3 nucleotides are TGTGCCAGCAGTCCCCGACAGGGGGCGAGCTATGGCTACACCTTC. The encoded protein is CASSPRQGASYGYTF.

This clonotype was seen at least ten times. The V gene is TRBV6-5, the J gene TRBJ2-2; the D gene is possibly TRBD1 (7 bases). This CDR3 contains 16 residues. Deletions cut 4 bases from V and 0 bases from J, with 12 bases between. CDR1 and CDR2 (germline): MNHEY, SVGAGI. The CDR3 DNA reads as TGTGCCAGCAGTTCCCCAGGGGGGCCGAACACCGGGGAGCTGTTTTTT. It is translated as CASSSPGGPNTGELFF.

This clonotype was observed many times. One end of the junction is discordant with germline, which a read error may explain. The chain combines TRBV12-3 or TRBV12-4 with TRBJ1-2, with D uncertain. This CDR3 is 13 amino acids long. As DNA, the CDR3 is TGTGCCAGCAGTTCAAGCCCTAACTATGGCCACACCTTC. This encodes CASSSSPNYGHTF.

CDR3: CASSSHQGAGANVLTF. For the CDR3, the DNA is TGTGCCAGCAGTAGCCATCAGGGCGCTGGGGCCAACGTCCTGACTTTC. V usage is TRBV12-3 or TRBV12-4 and J usage is TRBJ2-6; a weak D match, TRBD1 (5 bases). This CDR3 spans 16 amino acids. V was pared by 5 bases and J by 2 bases, with 13 bases between.

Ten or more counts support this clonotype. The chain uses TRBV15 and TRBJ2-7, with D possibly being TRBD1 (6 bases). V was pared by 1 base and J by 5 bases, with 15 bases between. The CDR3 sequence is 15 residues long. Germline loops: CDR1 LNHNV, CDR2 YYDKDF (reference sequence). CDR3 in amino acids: CATSRGIDRFNEQYF. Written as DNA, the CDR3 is TGTGCCACCAGCAGAGGTATTGACAGGTTCAACGAGCAGTACTTC.

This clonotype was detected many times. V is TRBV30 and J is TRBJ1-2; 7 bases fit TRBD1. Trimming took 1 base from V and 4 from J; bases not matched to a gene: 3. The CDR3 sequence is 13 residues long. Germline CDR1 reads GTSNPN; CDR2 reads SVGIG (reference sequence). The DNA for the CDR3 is TGTGCCTGGAGTGACCGGACAGGCTATGGCTACACCTTC. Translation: CAWSDRTGYGYTF. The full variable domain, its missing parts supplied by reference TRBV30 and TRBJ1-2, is SQTIHQWPATLVQPVGSPLSLECTVEGTSNPNLYWYRQAAGRGLQLLFYSVGIGQISSEVPQNLSASRPQDRQFILSSKKLLLSDSGFYLCAWSDRTGYGYTFGSGTRLTVV.

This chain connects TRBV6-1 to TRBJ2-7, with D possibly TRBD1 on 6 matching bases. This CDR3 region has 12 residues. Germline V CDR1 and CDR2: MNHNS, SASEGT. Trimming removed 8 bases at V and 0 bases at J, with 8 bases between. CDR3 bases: TGTGCCAGCTGGACAGCCTCCTACGAGCAGTACTTC. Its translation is CASWTASYEQYF.

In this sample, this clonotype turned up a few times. CDR3 amino acids: CASRPTGGASYEQYF. CDR3 nucleotide sequence: TGTGCCAGCAGGCCCACGGGGGGGGCCTCCTACGAGCAGTACTTC. The chain joins TRBV12-3 or TRBV12-4 to TRBJ2-7; 8 bases are shared with TRBD2. This CDR3 is built from 15 residues. With V trimmed by 6 bases and J by 0 bases, 7 bases remained unmatched.

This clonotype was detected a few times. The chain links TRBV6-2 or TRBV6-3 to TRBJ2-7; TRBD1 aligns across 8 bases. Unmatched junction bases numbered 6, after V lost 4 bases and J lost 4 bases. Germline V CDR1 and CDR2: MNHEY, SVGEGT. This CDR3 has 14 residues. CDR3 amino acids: CASSSQRDRYEQYF. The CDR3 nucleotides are TGTGCCAGCAGTTCTCAACGGGACAGGTACGAGCAGTACTTC.

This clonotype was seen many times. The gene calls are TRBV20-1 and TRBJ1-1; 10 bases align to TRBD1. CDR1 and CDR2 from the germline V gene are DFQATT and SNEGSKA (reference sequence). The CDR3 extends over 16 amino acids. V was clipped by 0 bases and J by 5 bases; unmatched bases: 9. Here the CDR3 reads CSARDLRTGGSTEAFF. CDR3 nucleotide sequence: TGCAGTGCTAGAGATCTCAGGACAGGGGGGAGTACTGAAGCTTTCTTT.

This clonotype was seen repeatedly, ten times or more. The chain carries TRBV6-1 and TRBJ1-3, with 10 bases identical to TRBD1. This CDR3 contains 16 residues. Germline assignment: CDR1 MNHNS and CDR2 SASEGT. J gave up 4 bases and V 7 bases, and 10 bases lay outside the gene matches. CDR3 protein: CASTPVTGGLGNTIYF. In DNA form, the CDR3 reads TGTGCCAGCACCCCGGTGACAGGGGGCTTAGGAAACACCATATATTTT.

The CDR3: CSAMERESAYEQYF. In nucleotides, the CDR3 is TGCAGTGCTATGGAGCGGGAGTCGGCCTACGAGCAGTACTTC. The chain links TRBV20-1 to TRBJ2-7, with TRBD2 matching over 8 bases. CDR3 length: 14 amino acids. Germline CDR1 reads DFQATT; CDR2 reads SNEGSKA (reference sequence). Trimming cost V 4 bases and J 2 bases; bases outside gene matches: 7.

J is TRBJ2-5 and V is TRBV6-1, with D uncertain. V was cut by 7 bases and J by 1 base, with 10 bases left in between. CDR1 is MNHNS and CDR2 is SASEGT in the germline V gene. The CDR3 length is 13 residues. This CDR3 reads CASTRDFQETQYF. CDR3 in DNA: TGTGCCAGCACCCGAGACTTCCAAGAGACCCAGTACTTC.

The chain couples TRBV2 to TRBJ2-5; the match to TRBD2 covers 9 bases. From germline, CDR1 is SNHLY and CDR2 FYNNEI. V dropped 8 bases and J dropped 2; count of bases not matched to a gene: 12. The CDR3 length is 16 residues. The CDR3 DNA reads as TGTGCCAGCCAGAATACGGGACTAGCACGGCAAGAGACCCAGTACTTC. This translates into CASQNTGLARQETQYF.

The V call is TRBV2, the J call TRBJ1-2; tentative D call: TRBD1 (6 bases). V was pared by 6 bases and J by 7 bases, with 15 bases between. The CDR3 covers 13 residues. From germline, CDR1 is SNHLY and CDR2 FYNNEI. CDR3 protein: CASSERGGRGYTF. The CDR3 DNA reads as TGTGCCAGCAGCGAAAGGGGGGGTCGTGGCTACACCTTC.

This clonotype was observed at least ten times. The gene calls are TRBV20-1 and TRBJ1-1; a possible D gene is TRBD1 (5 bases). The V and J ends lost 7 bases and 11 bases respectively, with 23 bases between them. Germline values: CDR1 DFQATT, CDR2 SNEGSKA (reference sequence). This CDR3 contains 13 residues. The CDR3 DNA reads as TGCAGTGTTACCCGGGGGGTGCAAGGGGAGGCTTTCTTT. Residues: CSVTRGVQGEAFF.

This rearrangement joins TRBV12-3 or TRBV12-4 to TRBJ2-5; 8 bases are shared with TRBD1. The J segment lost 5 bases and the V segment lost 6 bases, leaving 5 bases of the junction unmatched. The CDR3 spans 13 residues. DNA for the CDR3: TGTGCCAGCAGAACACAGGGGGGTGAGACCCAGTACTTC. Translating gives CASRTQGGETQYF.

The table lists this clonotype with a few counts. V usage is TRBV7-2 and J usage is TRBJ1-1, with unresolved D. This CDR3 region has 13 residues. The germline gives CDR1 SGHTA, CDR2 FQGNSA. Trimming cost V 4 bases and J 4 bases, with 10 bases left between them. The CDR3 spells CASSSPGITEAFF. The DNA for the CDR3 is TGTGCCAGCAGCTCACCCGGGATCACTGAAGCTTTCTTT.

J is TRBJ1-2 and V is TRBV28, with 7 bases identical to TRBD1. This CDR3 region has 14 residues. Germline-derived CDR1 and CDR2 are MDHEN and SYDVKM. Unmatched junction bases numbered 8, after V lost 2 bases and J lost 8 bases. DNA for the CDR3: TGTGCCAGCAGTTTACCCCCAGGGGGAGGAGGCTACACCTTC. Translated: CASSLPPGGGGYTF.

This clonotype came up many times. The CDR3 DNA follows: TGTGCCAGCAGCCGGGGACCGAGCAATCAGCCCCAGCATTTT. Translating gives CASSRGPSNQPQHF. The J gene is TRBJ1-5, the V gene TRBV6-5, with a weak D call TRBD1 (5 bases). The CDR3 contains 14 residues. Germline CDR1 reads MNHEY; CDR2 reads SVGAGI. V was cut by 6 bases and J by 1 base, with 10 bases left in between.